This T cell receptor beta chain originates from a study of OX40 agonist ivuxolimab in advanced cancers. Study-level background: Each patient was given ivuxolimab into a vein every 2 weeks, at 0.01 to 10 mg/kg.

Sequencing was performed with immunoSEQ multiplex PCR; in TCRdb, only in-frame clones are kept and a portion is missing. The sample consists of roughly 50,000 clones, 75% to 90% of them appearing once. Study-level points and caveats: In CD8+ T cells, expanded clones were on average more numerous than in CD4+.

With regard to this clone: Its matching antigen is unknown.

The material was CD4+ or CD8+ T cells sorted from blood, obtained in a trial of the OX40 agonist ivuxolimab. The TCR was taken from an adult with an advanced solid tumor such as melanoma, head and neck, liver or kidney cancer.

CDR3 region: CASSFLGGGTDTQYF. CDR3 DNA sequence: TGTGCCAGCAGTTTTCTAGGGGGCGGCACAGATACGCAGTATTTT. This chain links TRBV27 with TRBJ2-3; the match to TRBD1 covers 7 bases. The CDR3 is 15 amino acids. Germline V CDR1 and CDR2: MNHEY, SMNVEV (reference sequence). Trimming cost V 3 bases and J 1 base; bases outside gene matches: 4.